This T cell receptor (beta chain) was sequenced during a study of early T cells in non-severe SARS-CoV-2 infection. The study, taken as a whole, reports: Private and CD4 specificities were missed by VDJdb matching, skewed to anti-spike CD8.

This clonotype was counted ten times or more. Antigen unknown. From germline, CDR1 is SQVTM and CDR2 ANQGSEA. CDR3 length equals 13 residues. With V trimmed by 6 bases and J by 3 bases, 5 bases remained unmatched. Each cDNA molecule carried a unique molecular identifier. TCRdb reanalysed the 5' RACE reads using MiXCR and keeps one entry per CDR3 protein. The table shows 25,000 to 35,000 distinct CDR3 sequences, with just under 3% occurring only once. The sequence was collected from an adult who was a healthcare worker with PCR-confirmed SARS-CoV-2 infection or an uninfected control (not recorded which). Specimen: whole blood. This rearrangement joins TRBV29-1 to TRBJ1-1; 9 nucleotides agree with TRBD1. The CDR3 bases are TGCAGCGTGAGCCGGGACAGGGACACTGAAGCTTTCTTT. This encodes CSVSRDRDTEAFF. Looking up the rest from reference TRBV29-1 and TRBJ1-1 gives the full variable domain: SAVISQKPSRDICQRGTSLTIQCQVDSQVTMMFWYRQQPGQSLTLIATANQGSEATYESGFVIDKFPISRPNLTFSTLTVSNMSPEDSSIYLCSVSRDRDTEAFFGQGTRLTVV.